The rows below give T cell receptor beta chains drawn from one sample of a study of cytomegalovirus exposure and HLA in healthy donors. The repertoire was sequenced with immunoSEQ multiplex PCR; TCRdb's copy has only in-frame clones and lacks some. The table includes about 130,000 clones, around 10% detected once. The sample comprised PBMCs. All receptors derive from a woman between 40 and 50 years old in good health and CMV-seropositive. CDR3s include the opening cysteine and the closing phenylalanine or tryptophan. Fields, in order: V gene, J gene, clone size, D gene, CDR3 DNA, CDR3 protein. D genes are given only for firm matches. A row's size may be missing; if present it is once, few, many or a size class.

V: TRBV5-6; J: TRBJ1-4; size: few; D: NA; DNA: TGTGCCAGCAGCTTTTTTGAAGGGGCTAATGAAAAACTGTTTTTT; CDR3: CASSFFEGANEKLFF
V: TRBV5-6; J: TRBJ2-2; size: NA; D: TRBD1; DNA: TGTGCCAGCAGCCGACCGGGACAGGGGGCGGCCGGGGAGCTGTTTTTT; CDR3: CASSRPGQGAAGELFF
V: TRBV5-1; J: TRBJ2-3; size: NA; D: TRBD1; DNA: TGCGCCAGCAGCCTGGGACAGGGCCCAGATACGCAGTATTTT; CDR3: CASSLGQGPDTQYF
V: TRBV5-1; J: TRBJ2-3; size: few; D: TRBD2; DNA: TGCGCCAGCAGTGGGGCTAGCGGGGGCACAGATACGCAGTATTTT; CDR3: CASSGASGGTDTQYF
V: TRBV19; J: TRBJ2-2; size: NA; D: NA; DNA: TGTGCCAGTAGTCTTGGACAGATGAACACCGGGGAGCTGTTTTTT; CDR3: CASSLGQMNTGELFF
V: TRBV6-6; J: TRBJ1-4; size: NA; D: TRBD1; DNA: TGTGCCAGCAGTTACGGACAGGCCGGGGACGAAAAACTGTTTTTT; CDR3: CASSYGQAGDEKLFF
V: TRBV10-1; J: TRBJ1-2; size: few; D: NA; DNA: TGCGCCAGCAGTGACAGCAACTATGGAGGCTACACCTTC; CDR3: CASSDSNYGGYTF
V: TRBV21-1; J: TRBJ2-3; size: NA; D: NA; DNA: TGTGCCAGCAGTGACAGGGGGCGCAGCACAGATACGCAGTATTTT; CDR3: CASSDRGRSTDTQYF
V: TRBV9; J: TRBJ2-2; size: few; D: TRBD1; DNA: TGTGCCAGCAGCGTGGCAACAGGGGGCGCGGGCACCGGGGAGCTGTTTTTT; CDR3: CASSVATGGAGTGELFF
V: TRBV19; J: TRBJ1-4; size: few; D: TRBD1; DNA: TGTGCCAGTAGTTCCCAGGACAGGGTTGAAAAACTGTTTTTT; CDR3: CASSSQDRVEKLFF
V: TRBV11-2; J: TRBJ2-5; size: NA; D: NA; DNA: TGTGCCAGCAGCTTACAGGGGGGACGACAAGAGACCCAGTACTTC; CDR3: CASSLQGGRQETQYF
V: TRBV5-4; J: TRBJ1-2; size: NA; D: NA; DNA: TGTGCCAGCAGCCGGCGGACAGACTATGGCTACACCTTC; CDR3: CASSRRTDYGYTF
V: TRBV2; J: TRBJ2-4; size: NA; D: NA; DNA: TGTGCCAGCAGTGACAGCAAAAACATTCAGTACTTC; CDR3: CASSDSKNIQYF
V: TRBV14; J: TRBJ1-1; size: NA; D: TRBD1; DNA: TGTGCCAGCAGCGACGGGACAGGGGGCTCTCGAGTTTACGGGAACACTGAAGCTTTCTTT; CDR3: CASSDGTGGSRVYGNTEAFF
V: TRBV6-1; J: TRBJ1-5; size: few; D: TRBD1; DNA: TGTGCCAGCGGGACAGACAATCAGCCCCAGCATTTT; CDR3: CASGTDNQPQHF
V: TRBV30; J: TRBJ2-2; size: few; D: TRBD2; DNA: TGTGCCTGGGAAACTAGCGGGACCACCGGGGAGCTGTTTTTT; CDR3: CAWETSGTTGELFF
V: TRBV5-6; J: TRBJ2-7; size: few; D: TRBD1; DNA: TGTGCCAGCAGCTACCCGGGACAGGGTCCCTACGAGCAGTACTTC; CDR3: CASSYPGQGPYEQYF
V: TRBV6-5; J: TRBJ2-7; size: few; D: NA; DNA: TGTGCCAGCAGTCAGACTGAGAGCTCCTCCTACGAGCAGTACTTC; CDR3: CASSQTESSSYEQYF
V: TRBV6-1; J: TRBJ2-7; size: NA; D: NA; DNA: TGTGCCAGCAGTGAAGCAGCTTTAACCTACGAGCAGTACTTC; CDR3: CASSEAALTYEQYF
V: TRBV5-1; J: TRBJ2-2; size: few; D: NA; DNA: TGCGCCAGCAGCTTGGACAGAGCGAACACCGGGGAGCTGTTTTTT; CDR3: CASSLDRANTGELFF
V: TRBV6-1; J: TRBJ2-7; size: few; D: TRBD2; DNA: TGTGCCAGCAGGGGGACTAGCGGGGGGGCCTACGAGCAGTACTTC; CDR3: CASRGTSGGAYEQYF